This T cell receptor (beta chain) emerged from a study of cytomegalovirus exposure and HLA in healthy donors. Study findings and constraints: Presence/absence analysis assumed near-uniform sequencing depth across donors. Overall, under 200 TCR beta chains were annotated as cytomegalovirus-associated. In a later analysis, HLA-associated TCR beta chains were more clonally expanded than equally common others.

V shed 6 bases and J 8 bases; nucleotides not matched to a gene: 7. This CDR3 spans 13 amino acids. Germline CDR1 reads LNHDA; CDR2 reads SQIVND (reference sequence). Points on this clone: Antigen unknown.

13 Jbeta primers and 60 Vbeta primers were used for the PCR. TCRdb keeps only in-frame clones here, not all; method: immunoSEQ multiplex PCR. Among roughly 100,000 clones, more than 9.5% were seen once, and the ten largest hold 15% to 20%. The sample was PBMCs. This TCR was sampled from a man aged 40-49 years in good health and CMV-seropositive. The V call is TRBV19, the J call TRBJ1-2; the match to TRBD1 covers 9 bases. The CDR3 sequence: CASSMDRGEGYTF. DNA of the CDR3: TGTGCCAGTAGCATGGACAGGGGCGAAGGCTACACCTTC.